This TCR beta chain is drawn from a study of identical twins. Unique molecular identifiers were present on the cDNA, and a universal primer site came from template switching. TCRdb reanalysed the 5' RACE reads using MiXCR and keeps one entry per CDR3 protein. The table records roughly 1.6 million distinct CDR3 sequences, around 33% of them present only once. This clonotype was seen only a few times. Its antigen is unidentified. Findings and limits, study-wide: Insertions were reduced in abundant cord blood beta clonotypes but not in memory repertoires.

Source material: cord blood. This clonotype was obtained from a newborn girl in good health.

DNA of the CDR3: TGTGCCAGCAGCCTTACAGGGGATGGTGAAAAACTGTTTTTT. Encoded protein: CASSLTGDGEKLFF. V gene TRBV3-1 combines with J gene TRBJ1-4; 7 bases fit TRBD1. This CDR3 is built from 14 residues. Trimming cost V 4 bases and J 7 bases; bases outside gene matches: 6. Germline loops: CDR1 LGHDT, CDR2 YNNKEL (reference sequence).